The 11 T cell receptor beta chains listed next were all sequenced from one sample in a study of human T cells and chemical hapten exposure. The time point here: patch test 2, 6 weeks after DPC sensitization. As for treatment: therapeutic diphenylcyclopropenone sensitization with weekly scalp DPC. TCRdb processed the RACE reads anew with MiXCR; each CDR3 protein has one entry. The table has approximately 69,000 distinct CDR3 sequences, 10% seen once. This sample comprised whole blood, obtained in connection with sensitization to the hapten diphenylcyclopropenone (DPC). Every receptor here comes from a woman aged 50 to 60 with alopecia areata. Some clones in this sample may be carry-over from other donors' samples.

This clonotype was picked up many times. The chain has TRBV2 and TRBJ2-3; D may be TRBD2 (5 bases). The CDR3 contains 12 residues. Germline CDR1 reads SNHLY; CDR2 reads FYNNEI. Trimming stripped 6 bases from V and 5 bases from J, with 9 bases between. CDR3 sequence reads: CASSALEDTQYF. CDR3 in DNA: TGTGCCAGCAGCGCACTAGAAGATACGCAGTATTTT.

This rearrangement joins TRBV11-2 to TRBJ1-1; no clear D. The germline CDR1 and CDR2 sequences are SGHAT and FQNNGV. The V gene lost 2 bases and the J gene lost 4 bases, with 8 bases spanning the gap. CDR3 size: 13 residues. CDR3 sequence reads: CASSLIESTEAFF. The CDR3 DNA reads TGTGCCAGCAGCTTAATAGAAAGCACTGAAGCTTTCTTT. Drawing the rest from reference TRBV11-2 and TRBJ1-1, the complete variable domain is EAGVAQSPRYKIIEKRQSVAFWCNPISGHATLYWYQQILGQGPKLLIQFQNNGVVDDSQLPKDRFSAERLKGVDSTLKIQPAKLEDSAVYLCASSLIESTEAFFGQGTRLTVV.

This clonotype came up a few times. The chain couples TRBV29-1 to TRBJ2-7; D remains ambiguous. The CDR3 runs to 11 residues. With 1 base removed from V and 6 bases from J, the gap between germline ends came to 7 bases. CDR1 and CDR2 from the germline V gene are SQVTM and ANQGSEA. The CDR3 loop reads CSVEGGLEQYF. CDR3 bases: TGCAGCGTTGAAGGTGGGCTCGAGCAGTACTTC.

This clonotype was recorded many times. The rearrangement uses TRBV6-6 and TRBJ2-1; 11 nucleotides align to TRBD2. With V trimmed by 5 bases and J by 1 base, 4 bases remained unmatched. This CDR3 is 16 amino acids long. Germline V lookup: CDR1 MNHNY, CDR2 SVGAGI (reference sequence). DNA of the CDR3: TGTGCCAGCAGTCCGGGGACTAGCGGATCCTACAATGAGCAGTTCTTC. Amino acids: CASSPGTSGSYNEQFF.

This clonotype was observed many times. The rearrangement uses TRBV7-3 and TRBJ2-1; the D is unclear. The V gene lost 2 bases and the J gene lost 10 bases, with 12 bases spanning the gap. This CDR3 is built from 13 residues. The germline V gene encodes CDR1 SGHTA and CDR2 FQGTGA. The CDR3: CASSLLPLKEQFF. For the CDR3, the DNA is TGTGCCAGCAGCTTACTCCCTCTTAAAGAGCAGTTCTTC. Looking up the rest from reference TRBV7-3 and TRBJ2-1 gives the full variable domain: GAGVSQTPSNKVTEKGKYVELRCDPISGHTALYWYRQSLGQGPEFLIYFQGTGAADDSGLPNDRFFAVRPEGSVSTLKIQRTERGDSAVYLCASSLLPLKEQFFGPGTRLTVL.

There are many counts of this clonotype. The chain uses TRBV7-9 and TRBJ2-1; possible D gene TRBD2, 5 bases. Trimming removed 7 bases from V and 5 bases from J, with 12 bases in between. Germline CDR1 is SEHNR and CDR2 is FQNEAQ (reference sequence). The CDR3 sequence is 13 residues long. CDR3 sequence (DNA): TGTGCCAGCATCCAACCCGGGGACAATGAGCAGTTCTTC. Its protein product is CASIQPGDNEQFF.

There are many counts of this clonotype. J is TRBJ2-5 and V is TRBV29-1, with 12 bases that match TRBD2. Trimming took 1 base from V and 5 from J; bases not matched to a gene: 5. The CDR3 covers 15 residues. The germline V gene has CDR1 SQVTM and CDR2 ANQGSEA. The DNA for the CDR3 is TGCAGCGTTGAAGCGACTAGCGGGAGTGGGGAGACCCAGTACTTC. Protein: CSVEATSGSGETQYF.

This chain uses TRBV6-5 with TRBJ2-1; the match to TRBD1 covers 8 bases. The V gene end was trimmed by 6 bases and the J gene end by 1 base; junction bases not matched to a gene: 5. Germline V lookup: CDR1 MNHEY, CDR2 SVGAGI. This CDR3 comprises 15 residues. This chain's CDR3 is CASSATGGSYNEQFF. The CDR3 nucleotides read TGTGCCAGCAGCGCAACAGGGGGGTCCTACAATGAGCAGTTCTTC.

This clonotype was detected many times. V and J are TRBV11-2 and TRBJ1-2, with D perhaps matching TRBD1 (6 bases). V was trimmed by 1 base and J by 4 bases, leaving 22 bases between them. The CDR3 is 18 amino acids. The V gene's germline CDR1 is SGHAT and CDR2 FQNNGV. CDR3 protein: CASSLVSPRDIDFYGYTF. As DNA, the CDR3 is TGTGCCAGCAGCTTAGTTTCGCCCCGGGACATCGACTTCTATGGCTACACCTTC.

The chain uses TRBV15 and TRBJ2-1; D gene uncertain. CDR3 size: 12 residues. Trimming took 1 base from V and 6 from J, leaving 4 bases between them. In germline, CDR1 is LNHNV, CDR2 YYDKDF (reference sequence). The CDR3 spells CATSRVGNEQFF. CDR3 sequence (DNA): TGTGCCACCAGCAGAGTCGGCAATGAGCAGTTCTTC.

This clonotype was counted only a few times. The J gene is TRBJ2-5, the V gene TRBV29-1; possibly TRBD2 for D (6 bases). Trimming took 3 bases from V and 5 from J, leaving 16 bases between them. The CDR3 consists of 14 residues. CDR1 and CDR2 from the germline V gene are SQVTM and ANQGSEA. CDR3 amino acids: CSVEPPGLIETQYF. The CDR3, as DNA: TGCAGCGTTGAGCCCCCGGGACTTATTGAGACCCAGTACTTC.